A selection of T cell receptor beta chains follows, all from one sample in a study of control samples from healthy donors and cancer patients. TCRdb keeps only in-frame clones here, not all; method: immunoSEQ multiplex PCR. In all, the sample yields fewer than 250,000 clones. Sequencing was carried out using blood. The receptors here all came from a woman in her 30s in good health. Each CDR3 is given with its conserved first and last residue. Each record gives: CDR3 length, J gene, V gene, CDR3 protein.

14 | TRBJ2-7 | TRBV5-1 | CASSFRQGAGEQYF
15 | TRBJ2-2 | TRBV4-2 | CASSQEPPREGELFF
15 | TRBJ1-3 | TRBV7-2 | CASATTDARGNTIYF
15 | TRBJ2-7 | TRBV21-1 | CASSKAGQGKDEQYF
13 | TRBJ1-5 | TRBV30 | CAWNLGEGQPQHF
13 | TRBJ1-1 | TRBV10-1 | CASTGQVNTEAFF
14 | TRBJ1-6 | TRBV5-1 | CASRGLRVDSPLHF
13 | TRBJ1-2 | TRBV2 | CASSSQGNYGYTF
15 | TRBJ2-1 | TRBV5-1 | CASSPPGLQYNEQFF
13 | TRBJ2-5 | TRBV7-2 | CASSPGLEETQYF
11 | TRBJ2-3 | TRBV11-2 | CASSWAGVQYF
14 | TRBJ2-7 | TRBV19 | CASSAGTNPYEQYF
14 | TRBJ1-5 | TRBV24-1 | CATSDPGNNQPQHF
14 | TRBJ2-7 | TRBV19 | CASSIEWGTYEQYF
16 | TRBJ1-5 | TRBV5-1 | CASSLDRGLGNQPQHF
14 | TRBJ2-7 | TRBV11-3 | CASSEGTGRYEQYF
13 | TRBJ1-2 | TRBV28 | CASSFPLNYGYTF
13 | TRBJ2-7 | TRBV12-3/TRBV12-4 | CASTLLGGSEQYF
14 | TRBJ1-4 | TRBV4-2 | CASSQQGTNEKLFF
16 | TRBJ1-2 | TRBV7-2 | CASSLGAGGSNYGYTF
15 | TRBJ1-2 | TRBV28 | CASTGRFGLTYGYTF
14 | TRBJ1-2 | TRBV6-2/TRBV6-3 | CASSYSRGGLGYTF
14 | TRBJ1-5 | TRBV6-5 | CASSHTAGHQPQHF